This TCR beta chain was sequenced for a study of blood T cell repertoires in COVID-19. Looking at the study overall: Samples of COVID-19 (acute and convalescent) were obtained from the United States, Italy and Spain. In each case, the material was cDNA or gDNA derived from T cells, B-cell-depleted T cells, or PBMCs.

Original methodology: Amplification of reference gene primers provided the estimated nucleated cell counts. Profiled with immunoSEQ multiplex PCR; TCRdb holds only in-frame clones, not every one. Clonal size and the V and J genes are those of that table, whereas D and trimming came from the DNA. The table shows about 150,000 clones, with approximately 83% occurring only once. CDR3 length: 14 amino acids. The V end lost 1 base, the J end lost 5 bases, and 9 bases lay between the germline ends. In germline, CDR1 is MGHRA, CDR2 YSYEKL. The receptor was isolated from a woman aged 55 to 70 with COVID-19, enrolled during active disease. The V gene is TRBV4-1, the J gene TRBJ1-5; a weak D match, TRBD1 (5 bases). Input material: peripheral blood. CDR3 sequence (DNA): TGCGCCAGCAGCCAAGTTCAGGGTGATCAGCCCCAGCATTTT. Translation: CASSQVQGDQPQHF.